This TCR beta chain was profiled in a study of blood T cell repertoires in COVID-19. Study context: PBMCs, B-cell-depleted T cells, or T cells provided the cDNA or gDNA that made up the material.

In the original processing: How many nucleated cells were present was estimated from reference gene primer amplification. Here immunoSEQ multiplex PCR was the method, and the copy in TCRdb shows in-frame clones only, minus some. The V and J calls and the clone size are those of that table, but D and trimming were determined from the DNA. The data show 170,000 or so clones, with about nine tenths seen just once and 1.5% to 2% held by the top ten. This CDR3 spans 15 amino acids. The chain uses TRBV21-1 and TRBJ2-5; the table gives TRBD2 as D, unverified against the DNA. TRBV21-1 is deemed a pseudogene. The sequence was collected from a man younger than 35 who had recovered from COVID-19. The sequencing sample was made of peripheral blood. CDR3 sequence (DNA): TGTGCCAGCAGCAAACCGGGAGGCAGCCAAGAGACCCAGTACTTC. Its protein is CASSKPGGSQETQYF.